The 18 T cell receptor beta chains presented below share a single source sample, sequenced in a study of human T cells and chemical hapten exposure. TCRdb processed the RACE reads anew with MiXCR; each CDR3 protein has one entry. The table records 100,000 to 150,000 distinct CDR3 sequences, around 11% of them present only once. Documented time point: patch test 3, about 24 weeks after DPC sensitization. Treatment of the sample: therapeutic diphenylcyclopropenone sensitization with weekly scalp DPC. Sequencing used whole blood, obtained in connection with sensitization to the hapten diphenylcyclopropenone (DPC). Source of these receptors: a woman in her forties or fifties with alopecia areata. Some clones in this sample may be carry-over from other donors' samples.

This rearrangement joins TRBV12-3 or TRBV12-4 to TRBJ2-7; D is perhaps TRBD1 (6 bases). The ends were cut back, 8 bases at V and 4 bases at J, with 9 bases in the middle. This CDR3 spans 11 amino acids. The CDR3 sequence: CASGTIYEQYF. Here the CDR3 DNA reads TGTGCCAGCGGGACAATTTACGAGCAGTACTTC.

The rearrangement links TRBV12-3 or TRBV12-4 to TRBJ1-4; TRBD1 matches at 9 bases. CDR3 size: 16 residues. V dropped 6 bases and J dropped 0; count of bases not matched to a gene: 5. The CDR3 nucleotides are TGTGCCAGCAGAGGACAGGGGAGTGCAACTAATGAAAAACTGTTTTTT. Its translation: CASRGQGSATNEKLFF.

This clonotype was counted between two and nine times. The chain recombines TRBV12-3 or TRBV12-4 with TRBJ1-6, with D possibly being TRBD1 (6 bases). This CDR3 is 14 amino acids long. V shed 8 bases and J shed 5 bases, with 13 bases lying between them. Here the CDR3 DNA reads TGTGCCAGCCCTCGGGGGCAGAATAATTCACCCCTCCACTTT. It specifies CASPRGQNNSPLHF.

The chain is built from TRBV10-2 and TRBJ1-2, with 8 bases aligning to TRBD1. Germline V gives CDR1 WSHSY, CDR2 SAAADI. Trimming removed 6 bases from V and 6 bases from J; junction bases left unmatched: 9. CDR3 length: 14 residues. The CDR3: CASSPTGGSHGYTF. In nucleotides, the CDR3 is TGCGCCAGCAGCCCTACAGGGGGGAGCCATGGCTACACCTTC.

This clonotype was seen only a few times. As DNA, the CDR3 is TGCAGCGCCGCGGCTAGCGGGAGTGGAAGGTCCGGGGAGCTGTTTTTT. It specifies CSAAASGSGRSGELFF. The V and J genes are TRBV29-1 and TRBJ2-2; 10 bases line up with TRBD2. The CDR3 consists of 16 residues. Trimming at V came to 7 bases and at J to 6 bases, leaving 14 bases not matched to a gene. Looked up from germline, CDR1 is SQVTM and CDR2 is ANQGSEA.

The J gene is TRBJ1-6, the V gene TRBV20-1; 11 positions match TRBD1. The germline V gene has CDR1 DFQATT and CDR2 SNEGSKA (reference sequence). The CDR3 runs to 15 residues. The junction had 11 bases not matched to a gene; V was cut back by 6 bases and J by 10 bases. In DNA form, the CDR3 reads TGCAGTGCGGGAGGACAGGGGGCGGTCAGCTCACCCCTCCACTTT. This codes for CSAGGQGAVSSPLHF.

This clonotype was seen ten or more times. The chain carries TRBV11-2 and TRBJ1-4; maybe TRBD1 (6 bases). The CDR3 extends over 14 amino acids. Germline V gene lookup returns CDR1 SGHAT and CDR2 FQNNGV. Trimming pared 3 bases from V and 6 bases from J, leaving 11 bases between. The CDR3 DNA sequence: TGTGCCAGCAGCTTTAGGACAGACCATGAAAAACTGTTTTTT. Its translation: CASSFRTDHEKLFF.

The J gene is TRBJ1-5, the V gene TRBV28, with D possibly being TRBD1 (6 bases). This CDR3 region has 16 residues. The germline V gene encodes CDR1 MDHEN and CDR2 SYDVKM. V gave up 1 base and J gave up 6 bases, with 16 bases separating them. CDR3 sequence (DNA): TGTGCCAGCAGTTTATTCACGTTGGGGGGCAGTCAGCCCCAGCATTTT. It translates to CASSLFTLGGSQPQHF.

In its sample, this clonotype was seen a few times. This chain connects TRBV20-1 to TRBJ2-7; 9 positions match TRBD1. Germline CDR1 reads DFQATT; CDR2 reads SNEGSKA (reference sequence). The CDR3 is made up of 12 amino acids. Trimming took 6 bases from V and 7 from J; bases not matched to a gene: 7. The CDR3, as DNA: TGCAGTGCGGAGGGGACAGGGAGAGAGCAGTACTTC. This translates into CSAEGTGREQYF.

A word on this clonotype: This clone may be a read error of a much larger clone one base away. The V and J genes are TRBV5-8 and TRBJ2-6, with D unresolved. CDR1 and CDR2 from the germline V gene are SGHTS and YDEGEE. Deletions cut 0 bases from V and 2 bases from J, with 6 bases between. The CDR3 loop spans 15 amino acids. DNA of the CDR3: TGTGCCAGCAGCTTGGAAGGGCCTGGGGCCAACGTCCTGACTTTC. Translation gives CASSLEGPGANVLTF.

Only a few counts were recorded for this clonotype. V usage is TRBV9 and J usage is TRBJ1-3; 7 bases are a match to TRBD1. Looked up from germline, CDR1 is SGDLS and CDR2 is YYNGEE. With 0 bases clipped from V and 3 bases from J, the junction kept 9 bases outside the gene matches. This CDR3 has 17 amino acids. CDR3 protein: CASSVDRQGVVGNTIYF. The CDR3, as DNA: TGTGCCAGCAGCGTAGACCGGCAGGGGGTTGTTGGAAACACCATATATTTT.

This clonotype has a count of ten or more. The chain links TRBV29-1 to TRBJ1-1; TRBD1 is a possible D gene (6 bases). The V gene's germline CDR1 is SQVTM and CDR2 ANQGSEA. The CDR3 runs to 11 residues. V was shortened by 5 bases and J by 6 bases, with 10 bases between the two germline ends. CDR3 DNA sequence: TGCAGCGTTCAAGGGGGATCTGAAGCTTTCTTT. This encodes CSVQGGSEAFF.

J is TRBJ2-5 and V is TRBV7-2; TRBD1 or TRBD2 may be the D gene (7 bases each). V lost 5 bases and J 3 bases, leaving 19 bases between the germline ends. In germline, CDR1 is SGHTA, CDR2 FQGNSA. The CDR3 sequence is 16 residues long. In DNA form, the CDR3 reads TGTGCCAGCAGCCCCCGAGACAGGGAGGGGAAAGAGACCCAGTACTTC. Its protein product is CASSPRDREGKETQYF.

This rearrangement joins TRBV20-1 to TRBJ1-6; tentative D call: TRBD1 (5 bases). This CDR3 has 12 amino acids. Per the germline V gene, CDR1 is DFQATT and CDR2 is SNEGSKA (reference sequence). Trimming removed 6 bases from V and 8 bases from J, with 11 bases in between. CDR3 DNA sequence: TGCAGTGCGTCGGGAGGGGATTCACCCCTCCACTTT. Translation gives CSASGGDSPLHF.

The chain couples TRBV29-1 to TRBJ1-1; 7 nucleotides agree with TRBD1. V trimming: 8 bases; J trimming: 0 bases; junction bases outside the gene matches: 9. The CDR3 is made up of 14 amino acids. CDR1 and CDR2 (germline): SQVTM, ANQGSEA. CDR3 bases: TGCAGCTCCCGACAGGGTTGGATGAACACTGAAGCTTTCTTT. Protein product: CSSRQGWMNTEAFF. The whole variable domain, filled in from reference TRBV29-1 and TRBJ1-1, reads SAVISQKPSRDICQRGTSLTIQCQVDSQVTMMFWYRQQPGQSLTLIATANQGSEATYESGFVIDKFPISRPNLTFSTLTVSNMSPEDSSIYLCSSRQGWMNTEAFFGQGTRLTVV.

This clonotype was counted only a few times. Written as DNA, the CDR3 is TGCGCCAGCAGCTTGGGTCAGGTTGGTGAAAAACTGTTTTTT. As protein: CASSLGQVGEKLFF. V usage is TRBV5-1 and J usage is TRBJ1-4; no clear D. The CDR3 totals 14 residues. Per germline, CDR1 SGHRS and CDR2 YFSETQ. The ends were cut back, 0 bases at V and 7 bases at J, with 10 bases in the middle.

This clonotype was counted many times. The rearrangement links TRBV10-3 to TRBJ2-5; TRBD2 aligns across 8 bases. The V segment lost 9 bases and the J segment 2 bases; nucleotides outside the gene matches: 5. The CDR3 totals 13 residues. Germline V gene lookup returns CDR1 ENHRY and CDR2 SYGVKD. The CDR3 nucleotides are TGTGCCATAAGCCGGGGGGGTCAAGAGACCCAGTACTTC. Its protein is CAISRGGQETQYF.

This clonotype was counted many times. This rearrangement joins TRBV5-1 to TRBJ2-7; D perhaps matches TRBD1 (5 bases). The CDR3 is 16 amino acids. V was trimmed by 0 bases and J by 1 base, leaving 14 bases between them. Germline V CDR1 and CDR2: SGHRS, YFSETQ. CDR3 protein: CASSLESGFVSYEQYF. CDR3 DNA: TGCGCCAGCAGCTTGGAGTCAGGGTTTGTGTCCTACGAGCAGTACTTC.